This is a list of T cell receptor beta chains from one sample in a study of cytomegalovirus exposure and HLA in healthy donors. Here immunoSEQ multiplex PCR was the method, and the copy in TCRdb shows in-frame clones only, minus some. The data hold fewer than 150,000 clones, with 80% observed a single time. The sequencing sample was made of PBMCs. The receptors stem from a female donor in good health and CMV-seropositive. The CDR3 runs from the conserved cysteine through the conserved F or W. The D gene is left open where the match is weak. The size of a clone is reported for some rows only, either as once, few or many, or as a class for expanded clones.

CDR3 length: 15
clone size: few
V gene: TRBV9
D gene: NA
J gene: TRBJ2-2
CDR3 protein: CASSVVGSGTGELFF
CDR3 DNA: TGTGCCAGCAGCGTAGTTGGTTCAGGGACCGGGGAGCTGTTTTTT

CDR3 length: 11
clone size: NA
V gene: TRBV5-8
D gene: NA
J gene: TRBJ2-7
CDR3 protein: CASSSYYEQYF
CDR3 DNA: TGTGCCAGCAGCTCCTACTACGAGCAGTACTTC

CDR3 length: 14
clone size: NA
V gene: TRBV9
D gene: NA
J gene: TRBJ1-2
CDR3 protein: CASSPLGQIYGYTF
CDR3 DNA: TGTGCCAGCAGCCCCCTTGGGCAGATCTATGGCTACACCTTC

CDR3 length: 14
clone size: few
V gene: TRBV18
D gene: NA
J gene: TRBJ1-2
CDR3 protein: CASSRDAGNYGYTF
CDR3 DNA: TGTGCCAGCTCCCGGGACGCGGGGAACTATGGCTACACCTTC

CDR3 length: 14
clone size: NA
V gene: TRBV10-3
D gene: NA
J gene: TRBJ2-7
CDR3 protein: CAISVREQGDEQYF
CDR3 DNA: TGTGCCATCAGTGTGAGGGAACAGGGCGACGAGCAGTACTTC

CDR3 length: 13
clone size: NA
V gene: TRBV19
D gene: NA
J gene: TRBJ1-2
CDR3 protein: CASSPITGYGYTF
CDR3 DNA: TGTGCCAGTAGTCCCATTACAGGTTATGGCTACACCTTC

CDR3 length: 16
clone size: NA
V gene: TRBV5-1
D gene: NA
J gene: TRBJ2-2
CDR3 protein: CASSLGAGSNTGELFF
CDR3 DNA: TGCGCCAGCAGCTTGGGTGCAGGGTCGAACACCGGGGAGCTGTTTTTT

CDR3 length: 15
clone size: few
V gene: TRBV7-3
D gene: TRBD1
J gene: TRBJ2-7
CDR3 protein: CASSITGGSKYEQYF
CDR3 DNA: TGTGCCAGCAGCATTACAGGGGGAAGTAAGTACGAGCAGTACTTC

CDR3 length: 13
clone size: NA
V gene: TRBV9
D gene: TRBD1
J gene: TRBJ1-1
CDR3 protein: CASSRTGNTEAFF
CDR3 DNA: TGTGCCAGCAGCCGGACAGGGAACACTGAAGCTTTCTTT

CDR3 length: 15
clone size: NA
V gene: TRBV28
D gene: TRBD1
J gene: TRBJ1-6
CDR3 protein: CASSLGGQGNSPLHF
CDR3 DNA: TGTGCCAGCAGTTTGGGGGGACAGGGTAATTCACCCCTCCACTTT

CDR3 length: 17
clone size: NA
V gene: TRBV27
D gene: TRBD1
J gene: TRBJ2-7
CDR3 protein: CASSFGRMTGKNYEQYF
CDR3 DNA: TGTGCCAGCAGTTTTGGTAGGATGACAGGGAAGAACTACGAGCAGTACTTC

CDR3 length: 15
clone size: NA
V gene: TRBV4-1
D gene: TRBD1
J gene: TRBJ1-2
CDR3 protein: CASSQGLGGVYGYTF
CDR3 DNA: TGCGCCAGCAGCCAAGGATTAGGGGGCGTTTATGGCTACACCTTC

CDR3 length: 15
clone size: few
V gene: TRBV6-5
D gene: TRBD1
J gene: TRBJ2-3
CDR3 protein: CASSKGQGSTDTQYF
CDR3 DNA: TGTGCCAGCAGTAAGGGACAGGGAAGCACAGATACGCAGTATTTT

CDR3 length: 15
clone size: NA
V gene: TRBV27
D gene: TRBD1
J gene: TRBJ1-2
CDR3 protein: CASSAGTGGDYGYTF
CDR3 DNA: TGTGCCAGCAGCGCCGGGACAGGGGGTGACTATGGCTACACCTTC

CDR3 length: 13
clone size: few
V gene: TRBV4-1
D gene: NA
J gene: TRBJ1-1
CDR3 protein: CASTTVRGTEAFF
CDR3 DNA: TGCGCCAGCACCACGGTAAGGGGTACTGAAGCTTTCTTT

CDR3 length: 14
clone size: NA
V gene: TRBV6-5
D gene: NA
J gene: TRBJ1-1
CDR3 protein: CASRRTGMNTEAFF
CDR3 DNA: TGTGCCAGCAGAAGGACCGGGATGAACACTGAAGCTTTCTTT

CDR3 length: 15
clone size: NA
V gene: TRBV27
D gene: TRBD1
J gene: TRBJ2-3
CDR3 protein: CASSFHGTGADTQYF
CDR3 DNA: TGTGCCAGCAGTTTTCATGGGACAGGGGCAGATACGCAGTATTTT

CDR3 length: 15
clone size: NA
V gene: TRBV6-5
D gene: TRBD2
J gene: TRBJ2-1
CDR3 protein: CASSLTRGRNNEQFF
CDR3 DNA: TGTGCCAGCAGTTTAACGCGGGGGAGAAACAATGAGCAGTTCTTC

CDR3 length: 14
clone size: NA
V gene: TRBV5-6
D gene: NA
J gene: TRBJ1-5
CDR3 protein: CASTLGRGNQPQHF
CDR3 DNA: TGTGCCAGCACCCTGGGTCGGGGCAATCAGCCCCAGCATTTT